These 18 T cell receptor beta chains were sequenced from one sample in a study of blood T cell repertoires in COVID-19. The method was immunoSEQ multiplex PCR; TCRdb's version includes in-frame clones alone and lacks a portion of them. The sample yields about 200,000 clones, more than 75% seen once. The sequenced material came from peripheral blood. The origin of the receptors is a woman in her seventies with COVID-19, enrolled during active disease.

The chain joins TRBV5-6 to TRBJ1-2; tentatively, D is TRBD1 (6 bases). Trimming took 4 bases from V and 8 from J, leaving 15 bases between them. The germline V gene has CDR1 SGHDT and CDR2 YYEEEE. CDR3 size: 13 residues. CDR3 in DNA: TGTGCCAGCAGCCCGGTGGGGGCCCGGGGCTACACCTTC. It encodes CASSPVGARGYTF.

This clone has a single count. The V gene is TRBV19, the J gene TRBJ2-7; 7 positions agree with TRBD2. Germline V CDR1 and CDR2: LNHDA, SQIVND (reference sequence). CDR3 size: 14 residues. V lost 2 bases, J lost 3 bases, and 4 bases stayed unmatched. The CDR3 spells CASSITGGIYEQYF. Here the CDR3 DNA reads TGTGCCAGTAGTATAACCGGGGGGATCTACGAGCAGTACTTC.

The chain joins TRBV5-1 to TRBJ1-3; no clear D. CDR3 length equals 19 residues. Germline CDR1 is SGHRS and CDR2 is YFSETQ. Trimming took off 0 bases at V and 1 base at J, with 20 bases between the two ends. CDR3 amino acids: CASSLAYGSGIQSGNTIYF. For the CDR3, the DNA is TGCGCCAGCAGCTTGGCCTACGGGTCCGGAATACAATCTGGAAACACCATATATTTT.

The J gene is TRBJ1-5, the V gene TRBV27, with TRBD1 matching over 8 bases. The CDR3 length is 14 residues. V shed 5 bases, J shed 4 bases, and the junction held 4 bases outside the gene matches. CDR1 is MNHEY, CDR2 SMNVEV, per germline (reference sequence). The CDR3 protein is CASSAGQGNQPQHF. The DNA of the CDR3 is TGTGCCAGCAGTGCTGGACAGGGAAATCAGCCCCAGCATTTT.

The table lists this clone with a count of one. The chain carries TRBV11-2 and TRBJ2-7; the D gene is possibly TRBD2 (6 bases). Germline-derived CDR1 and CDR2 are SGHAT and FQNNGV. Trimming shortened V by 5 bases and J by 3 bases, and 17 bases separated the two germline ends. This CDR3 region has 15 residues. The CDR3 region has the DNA TGTGCCAGCAGCCCTCCTAGCGCGAGAAACTACGAGCAGTACTTC. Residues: CASSPPSARNYEQYF.

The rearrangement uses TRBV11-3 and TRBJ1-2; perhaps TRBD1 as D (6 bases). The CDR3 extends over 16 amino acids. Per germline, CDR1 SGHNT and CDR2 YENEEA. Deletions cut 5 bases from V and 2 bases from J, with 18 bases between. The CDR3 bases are TGTGCCAGCAGCCCGCCCGGTAGGGGGTGGAACTATGGCTACACCTTC. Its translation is CASSPPGRGWNYGYTF.

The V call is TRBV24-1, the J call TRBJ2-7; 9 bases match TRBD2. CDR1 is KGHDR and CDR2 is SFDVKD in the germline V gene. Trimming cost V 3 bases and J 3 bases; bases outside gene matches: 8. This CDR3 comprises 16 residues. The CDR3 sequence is CATSDESGTSFYEQYF. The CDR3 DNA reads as TGTGCCACCAGTGATGAAAGTGGGACTAGCTTCTACGAGCAGTACTTC.

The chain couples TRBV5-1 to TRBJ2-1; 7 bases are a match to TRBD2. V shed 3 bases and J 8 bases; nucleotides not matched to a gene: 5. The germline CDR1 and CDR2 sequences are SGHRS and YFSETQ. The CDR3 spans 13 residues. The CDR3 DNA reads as TGCGCCAGCAGCTGGACTAGTCTGGATGAGCAGTTCTTC. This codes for CASSWTSLDEQFF.

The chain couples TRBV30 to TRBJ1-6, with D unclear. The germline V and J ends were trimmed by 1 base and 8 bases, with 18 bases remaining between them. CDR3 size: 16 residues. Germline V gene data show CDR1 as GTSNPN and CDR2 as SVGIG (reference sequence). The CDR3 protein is CAWSAYLREAYSPLHF. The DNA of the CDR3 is TGTGCCTGGAGTGCCTATCTCCGGGAAGCTTATTCACCCCTCCACTTT.

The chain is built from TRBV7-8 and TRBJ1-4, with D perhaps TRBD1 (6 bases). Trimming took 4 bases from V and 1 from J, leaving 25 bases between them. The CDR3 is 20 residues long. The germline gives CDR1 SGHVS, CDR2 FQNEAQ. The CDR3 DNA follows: TGTGCCAGCAGCTCTCCCCTTAGGTTGCAGGGGAAACGAACTAATGAAAAACTGTTTTTT. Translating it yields CASSSPLRLQGKRTNEKLFF.

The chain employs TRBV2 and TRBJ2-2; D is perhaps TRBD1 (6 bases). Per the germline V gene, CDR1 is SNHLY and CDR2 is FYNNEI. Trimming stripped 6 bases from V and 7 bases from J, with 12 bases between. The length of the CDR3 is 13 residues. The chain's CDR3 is CASRAGAVGELFF. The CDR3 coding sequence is TGTGCCAGCAGGGCAGGGGCCGTCGGGGAGCTGTTTTTT.

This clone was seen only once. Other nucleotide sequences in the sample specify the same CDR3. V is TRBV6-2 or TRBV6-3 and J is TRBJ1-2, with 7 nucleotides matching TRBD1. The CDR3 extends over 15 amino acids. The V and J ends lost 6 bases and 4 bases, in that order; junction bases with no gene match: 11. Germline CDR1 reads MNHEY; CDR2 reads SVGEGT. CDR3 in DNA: TGTGCCAGCAGCCTTGACAGGGCGGAGGTCTATGGCTACACCTTC. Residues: CASSLDRAEVYGYTF.

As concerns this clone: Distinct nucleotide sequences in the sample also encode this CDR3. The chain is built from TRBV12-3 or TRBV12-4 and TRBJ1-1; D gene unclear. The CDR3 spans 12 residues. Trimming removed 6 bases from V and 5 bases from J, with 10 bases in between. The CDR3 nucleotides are TGTGCCAGCAGCCCGGGTGGGACTGAAGCTTTCTTT. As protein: CASSPGGTEAFF.

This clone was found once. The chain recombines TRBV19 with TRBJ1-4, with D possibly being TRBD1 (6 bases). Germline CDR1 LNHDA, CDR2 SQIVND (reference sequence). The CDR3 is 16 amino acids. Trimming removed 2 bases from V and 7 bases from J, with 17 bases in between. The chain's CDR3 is CASSITRGATGEKLFF. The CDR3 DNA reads TGTGCCAGTAGTATAACTCGGGGGGCAACCGGTGAAAAACTGTTTTTT.

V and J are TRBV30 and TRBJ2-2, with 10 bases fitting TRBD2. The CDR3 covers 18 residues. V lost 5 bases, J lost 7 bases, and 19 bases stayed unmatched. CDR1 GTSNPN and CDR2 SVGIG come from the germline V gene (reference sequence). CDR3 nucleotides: TGTGCCTGGGGGGCCCGCCTAGCGGGAGTAGGGCCGCTCGGGGAGCTGTTTTTT. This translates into CAWGARLAGVGPLGELFF. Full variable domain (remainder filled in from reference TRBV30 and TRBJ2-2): SQTIHQWPATLVQPVGSPLSLECTVEGTSNPNLYWYRQAAGRGLQLLFYSVGIGQISSEVPQNLSASRPQDRQFILSSKKLLLSDSGFYLCAWGARLAGVGPLGELFFGEGSRLTVL.

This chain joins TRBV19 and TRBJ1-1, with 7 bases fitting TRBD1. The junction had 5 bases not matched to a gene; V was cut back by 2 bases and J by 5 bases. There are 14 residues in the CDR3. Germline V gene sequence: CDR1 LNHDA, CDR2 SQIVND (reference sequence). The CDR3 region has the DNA TGTGCCAGTAGTATAACAGGGGTAGGAACTGAAGCTTTCTTT. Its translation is CASSITGVGTEAFF.

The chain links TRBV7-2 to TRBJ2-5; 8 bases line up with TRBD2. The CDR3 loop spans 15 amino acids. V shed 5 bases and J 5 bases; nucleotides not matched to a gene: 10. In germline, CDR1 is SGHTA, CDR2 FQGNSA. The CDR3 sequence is CASSPAGARGETQYF. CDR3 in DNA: TGTGCCAGCAGCCCAGCGGGAGCGAGGGGTGAGACCCAGTACTTC.

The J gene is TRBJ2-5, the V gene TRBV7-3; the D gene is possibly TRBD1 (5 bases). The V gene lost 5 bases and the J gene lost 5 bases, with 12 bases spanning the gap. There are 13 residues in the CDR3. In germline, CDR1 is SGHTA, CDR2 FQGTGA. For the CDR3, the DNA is TGTGCCAGCAGCCGAGGATCAGGGGAGACCCAGTACTTC. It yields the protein CASSRGSGETQYF.